A selection of T cell receptor beta chains follows, all from one sample in a study of T cells in Graves' hyperthyroidism and ophthalmopathy. TCRdb fed the multiplex PCR reads into MiXCR, producing one record per CDR3 protein. The repertoire holds about 720,000 distinct CDR3 sequences, with roughly 15% as singletons. Sequenced material: blood. The receptors come from a man aged 18 to 35 with Graves' hyperthyroidism. Each CDR3 is given with its conserved first and last residue. The order of the fields is CDR3 DNA, CDR3 protein, D gene, J gene, clone size, V gene. D genes are given only for firm matches. A clone size is listed for some rows: how often the clone was seen (once, few, many), or a class if it is expanded.

cdr3_nt: TGTGCCAGCTCCCTGGACCGGGAGGATGGCTACACCTTC
cdr3_aa: CASSLDREDGYTF
d_call: -
j_call: TRBJ1-2
clone_size: few
v_call: TRBV18

cdr3_nt: TGTGCCAGCAGCCCCCGAGGGCAGGGCGGAACCGGGGAGCTGTTTTTT
cdr3_aa: CASSPRGQGGTGELFF
d_call: -
j_call: TRBJ2-2
clone_size: few
v_call: TRBV9

cdr3_nt: TGCAGTGCTACCCTAGCGGAAGAGACCCAGTACTTC
cdr3_aa: CSATLAEETQYF
d_call: TRBD2
j_call: TRBJ2-5
clone_size: many
v_call: TRBV20-1

cdr3_nt: TGCAGTGCTACGACTGACTACGAGCAGTACTTC
cdr3_aa: CSATTDYEQYF
d_call: -
j_call: TRBJ2-7
clone_size: many
v_call: TRBV20-1

cdr3_nt: TGCGCCAGCATCCCAGCGGGAGGGCCCGGGGAGCTGTTTTTT
cdr3_aa: CASIPAGGPGELFF
d_call: TRBD2
j_call: TRBJ2-2
clone_size: few
v_call: TRBV10-2

cdr3_nt: TGTGCCAGCAGCACAGGGGCCTCTGGTGAAAAACTGTTTTTT
cdr3_aa: CASSTGASGEKLFF
d_call: TRBD1
j_call: TRBJ1-4
clone_size: many
v_call: TRBV2

cdr3_nt: TGTGCCAGCAGCGGGGACCCTTTAGCGGGAACTAACACCGGGGAGCTGTTTTTT
cdr3_aa: CASSGDPLAGTNTGELFF
d_call: TRBD2
j_call: TRBJ2-2
clone_size: few
v_call: TRBV12-3/TRBV12-4

cdr3_nt: TGTGCCAGCAACCTACAAGGGACAGGGGGCTACGAGCAGTACTTC
cdr3_aa: CASNLQGTGGYEQYF
d_call: TRBD1
j_call: TRBJ2-7
clone_size: many
v_call: TRBV28

cdr3_nt: TGTGCCAGCACCCCACCCGGGGAGCTGTTTTTT
cdr3_aa: CASTPPGELFF
d_call: -
j_call: TRBJ2-2
clone_size: -
v_call: TRBV7-9

cdr3_nt: TGTGCCAGCAGCTTGCCTACCGATCACGGCTATGGCTACACCTTC
cdr3_aa: CASSLPTDHGYGYTF
d_call: -
j_call: TRBJ1-2
clone_size: -
v_call: TRBV5-4

cdr3_nt: TGTGCCAGCCTAAACACCGGGGAGCTGTTTTTT
cdr3_aa: CASLNTGELFF
d_call: -
j_call: TRBJ2-2
clone_size: many
v_call: TRBV6-1

cdr3_nt: TGTGCCAGTTACCCGGGACAGGGACCCTACAATGAGCAGTTCTTC
cdr3_aa: CASYPGQGPYNEQFF
d_call: TRBD1
j_call: TRBJ2-1
clone_size: -
v_call: TRBV27